This is a list of T cell receptor beta chains from one sample in a study of identical twins. TCRdb re-derived calls from the 5' RACE reads in MiXCR, one entry per CDR3 protein. Here the sample spans hundreds of thousands of distinct CDR3 sequences, 6% to 6.5% being singletons. The sequenced material came from naive T cells sorted from blood. These receptors all come from a young man in good health. CDR3s include the opening cysteine and the closing phenylalanine or tryptophan. The D gene is left open where the match is weak. Where a row states a size, it is once, few, many or the class of an expanded clone; other rows omit it.

TRBV7-6	TRBJ2-5	TRBD1	few	TGTGCCAGCAGCTACCGGGACAGGGGATACGAGACCCAGTACTTC	CASSYRDRGYETQYF
TRBV27	TRBJ2-1	TRBD2	.	TGTGCCTGCAGTTTACTAGCGGGATACAATGAGCAGTTCTTC	CACSLLAGYNEQFF
TRBV12-3/TRBV12-4	TRBJ2-1	.	many	TGTGCCAGCAGTCCCCTCGGCCACAATGAGCAGTTCTTC	CASSPLGHNEQFF
TRBV12-5	TRBJ2-7	TRBD2	many	TGTGCTAGTGGTTTGGGGACTAGCTCAGTAGGCGAGCAGTACTTC	CASGLGTSSVGEQYF
TRBV18	TRBJ1-1	.	.	TGTGCCAGCTCACCCAATGGCTGGGACACTGAAGCTTTCTTT	CASSPNGWDTEAFF
TRBV4-2	TRBJ2-3	.	.	TGTGCCAGCAGCCAAGTCTCTCCGGGGGGCACAGATACGCAGTATTTT	CASSQVSPGGTDTQYF
TRBV20-1	TRBJ2-1	TRBD1	many	TGCAGTGCGGCCCAGGGGGATCAGTACAATGAGCAGTTCTTC	CSAAQGDQYNEQFF
TRBV12-3/TRBV12-4	TRBJ2-3	.	many	TGTGCCAGTTATAACAGATGGGCGGCGGGCACAGATACGCAGTATTTT	CASYNRWAAGTDTQYF
TRBV12-3/TRBV12-4	TRBJ1-4	.	many	TGTGCCAGCAGTTTCGGGTCGGCGGCTAATGAAAAACTGTTTTTT	CASSFGSAANEKLFF
TRBV7-2	TRBJ1-6	.	many	TGTGCCAGCAGTCGACAGGCGCAAAGCTCACCCCTCCACTTT	CASSRQAQSSPLHF
TRBV12-3/TRBV12-4	TRBJ2-5	.	.	TGTGCCAGCAGTTTGGCGCTGGGTCAAGAGACCCAGTACTTC	CASSLALGQETQYF
TRBV7-6	TRBJ2-2	.	.	TGTGCCAGCAGCTTAGTGGGGGGAAAGCGGAACACCGGGGAGCTGTTTTTT	CASSLVGGKRNTGELFF
TRBV11-1	TRBJ2-7	TRBD1	.	TGTGCCAGCAGCTTAGTCGCGGACAGGGGCGAGCAGTACTTC	CASSLVADRGEQYF
TRBV24-1	TRBJ2-3	.	few	TGTGCCACCAGTGGACTGGAGGGGGCGAGCACAGATACGCAGTATTTT	CATSGLEGASTDTQYF
TRBV20-1	TRBJ2-3	TRBD2	many	TGCAGTGCTCCCACCCTAGCGGGGAGGGCAGATACGCAGTATTTT	CSAPTLAGRADTQYF
TRBV6-5	TRBJ2-1	.	.	TGTGCCAGCAGTTACTCGAACGGCGGGGAAAAGTTCAATGAGCAGTTCTTC	CASSYSNGGEKFNEQFF
TRBV5-4	TRBJ2-5	TRBD2	.	TGTGCCAGCAGCCTGCGGGAGGACCTTGTTGTTACCCAGTACTTC	CASSLREDLVVTQYF
TRBV5-1	TRBJ2-1	.	many	TGCGCCAGCAGCTTGGGGCTAGACAATGAGCAGTTCTTC	CASSLGLDNEQFF
TRBV20-1	TRBJ1-5	.	many	TGCAGTGCAAAGGATGGAGGTGATCAGCCCCAGCATTTT	CSAKDGGDQPQHF
TRBV15	TRBJ1-6	.	many	TGTGCCACCAGCAGACCAGCCAGCGGATCACCCCTCCACTTT	CATSRPASGSPLHF
TRBV20-1	TRBJ2-1	TRBD2	many	TGCAGTGCTAGAGGACTAGCGGGAGCCGACCCGGGGTTCTTC	CSARGLAGADPGFF
TRBV12-3/TRBV12-4	TRBJ2-3	.	.	TGTGCCAGCAGTCCCACCGGAGAGCGGGCAGATACGCAGTATTTT	CASSPTGERADTQYF
TRBV5-8	TRBJ2-1	TRBD2	.	TGTGCCAGCAGCTCTGAGCGAGCGGGAGTGGGTGAGCAGTTCTTC	CASSSERAGVGEQFF
TRBV7-9	TRBJ2-3	TRBD1	few	TGTGCCAGCAGCTTCCCACGGGGACAGGGGGTGGCAGATACGCAGTATTTT	CASSFPRGQGVADTQYF
TRBV5-1	TRBJ2-7	TRBD2	many	TGCGCCAGCAGCGCGGGACTAGCGGGGTTCTACGAGCAGTACTTC	CASSAGLAGFYEQYF
TRBV29-1	TRBJ2-1	TRBD2	many	TGCAGCGTTGAAGCGGGGGGGCTAGCGGGGCACTACAATGAGCAGTTCTTC	CSVEAGGLAGHYNEQFF
TRBV20-1	TRBJ1-6	.	many	TGCAGTGCTAGAGATCTCACGGTGGCCTATAATTCACCCCTCCACTTT	CSARDLTVAYNSPLHF
TRBV6-5	TRBJ2-5	.	.	TGTGCCAGCAGTTACTTCGCCGACCTGGAGACCCAGTACTTC	CASSYFADLETQYF
TRBV29-1	TRBJ1-2	TRBD1	many	TGCAGCGCTGACAGGGGGCCCTATGGCTACACCTTC	CSADRGPYGYTF
TRBV12-3/TRBV12-4	TRBJ2-5	.	many	TGTGCCAGCAGCCGGAGGGGAGTTGGGGAGACCCAGTACTTC	CASSRRGVGETQYF
TRBV24-1	TRBJ1-2	.	few	TGTGCCACCAGTGATCCCCTGGAGGGCAGCTATGGCTACACCTTC	CATSDPLEGSYGYTF
TRBV4-1	TRBJ1-1	TRBD1	many	TGCGCCAGCAGCCAAGATCCCACAGGGGGTGTCATGAACACTGAAGCTTTCTTT	CASSQDPTGGVMNTEAFF
TRBV4-1	TRBJ1-4	TRBD1	many	TGCGCCAGCAGCCAAGATCCAGGACAGGGTAGCGAAAAACTGTTTTTT	CASSQDPGQGSEKLFF
TRBV10-3	TRBJ2-2	.	many	TGTGCCATCAGTGTCCAAAGCGGGAACACCGGGGAGCTGTTTTTT	CAISVQSGNTGELFF
TRBV15	TRBJ2-7	TRBD2	many	TGTGCCACCAGATCGGGGCCTAGCGGCTACGAGCAGTACTTC	CATRSGPSGYEQYF
TRBV20-1	TRBJ1-2	TRBD1	many	TGCAGTGCCCCGGACAGGCGTAAGGGTGGCTACACCTTC	CSAPDRRKGGYTF
TRBV7-6	TRBJ2-5	TRBD2	.	TGTGCCAGCAGCTTAGTTACTAGCGGGAGGGCCCAAGAGACCCAGTACTTC	CASSLVTSGRAQETQYF
TRBV20-1	TRBJ2-1	TRBD2	.	TGCAGTGCGAACCCGGGACTATCTTCCTACAATGAGCAGTTCTTC	CSANPGLSSYNEQFF
TRBV6-2/TRBV6-3	TRBJ2-7	.	many	TGTGCCAGCAGTTACAAAAGGTCCTACGAGCAGTACTTC	CASSYKRSYEQYF
TRBV11-1	TRBJ2-3	.	many	TGTGCCAGCAGCCCCACTAACTCGCCGGTCCTAGCGTATCATACGCAGTATTTT	CASSPTNSPVLAYHTQYF
TRBV5-1	TRBJ2-5	.	many	TGCGCCAGCAAAGACGACTCATACCAAGAGACCCAGTACTTC	CASKDDSYQETQYF
TRBV6-5	TRBJ2-7	.	.	TGTGCCAGCAGTTACTCAGGGGCCGGCGAGCAGTACTTC	CASSYSGAGEQYF
TRBV6-2/TRBV6-3	TRBJ2-7	.	.	TGTGCCAGCAGCCCCTGGATGGGAGACTACGAGCAGTACTTC	CASSPWMGDYEQYF
TRBV7-9	TRBJ2-1	TRBD1	.	TGTGCCAGCACGACTCCGGGACAGGGTTACAATGAGCAGTTCTTC	CASTTPGQGYNEQFF
TRBV27	TRBJ1-1	.	many	TGTGCCAGCAGTCAGGGATGGAACACTGAAGCTTTCTTT	CASSQGWNTEAFF
TRBV4-3	TRBJ2-6	.	.	TGCGCCAGCAGCCAAGGGTATGCATATTCTGGGGCCAACGTCCTGACTTTC	CASSQGYAYSGANVLTF